The clone carrying this T cell receptor (beta chain) came up a few times. What it recognizes is unknown. This sample is part of a study of cytomegalovirus exposure and HLA in healthy donors. Study-level results: Investigators reported around 150 TCR beta chains as tied to cytomegalovirus. Reports credit the classifier with highly specific, highly sensitive diagnosis of cytomegalovirus status. The dataset shows that most TCR sequences were rare, while some public TCRs occurred in many donors.

The data were produced by immunoSEQ multiplex PCR, yet TCRdb's version contains in-frame clones alone and is incomplete. Of more than 200,000 clones listed, roughly 90% were seen once; the top ten hold more than 10%. The junction had 8 bases not matched to a gene; V was cut back by 2 bases and J by 7 bases. The CDR3 extends over 15 amino acids. Germline loops: CDR1 KGHSH, CDR2 LQKENI. Sequences were obtained from PBMCs. The chain carries TRBV18 and TRBJ2-1; 7 positions agree with TRBD2. The receptor was isolated from a man between 18 and 29 years old in good health and CMV-seropositive. The CDR3 reads CASSPAGGSGNEQFF. In DNA, the CDR3 is TGTGCCAGCTCACCAGCGGGCGGGAGTGGTAATGAGCAGTTCTTC.